Sequencing of this T cell receptor beta chain was carried out in a study of T cell repertoires in cytomegalovirus infection. At the level of the study: An indication of both CMV infection and matching HLA type came from public TCR beta signatures.

Between the trimmed V and J ends, which lost 3 bases and 2 bases, there was a span of 12 bases. Looked up from germline, CDR1 is LNHDA and CDR2 is SQIVND (reference sequence). CDR3 length: 15 residues. Via MiXCR, TCRdb re-called the reads, giving one row per CDR3 protein. The sample records roughly 280,000 distinct CDR3 sequences, 9.1% being singletons. This clonotype was seen at least ten times. Its antigen is currently unknown. Study-wide results and caveats: Cumulative public TCR beta family frequency identified carriers of CMV plus the relevant HLA. The ex vivo response was dominated by HLA-C-restricted CMV-specific TCR beta clonotypes.

Sequences were obtained from PBMCs. The source of this sequence is a human donor in good health (CMV status not recorded). Some clones in this sample may be carry-over from other donors' samples. V usage is TRBV19 and J usage is TRBJ2-3; D possibly corresponds to TRBD1 (6 bases). The CDR3 loop reads CASSIEGGFTDTQYF. CDR3 nucleotide sequence: TGTGCCAGTAGTATCGAAGGGGGTTTCACAGATACGCAGTATTTT. Complete variable domain (other parts from reference TRBV19 and TRBJ2-3): DGGITQSPKYLFRKEGQNVTLSCEQNLNHDAMYWYRQDPGQGLRLIYYSQIVNDFQKGDIAEGYSVSREKKESFPLTVTSAQKNPTAFYLCASSIEGGFTDTQYFGPGTRLTVL.